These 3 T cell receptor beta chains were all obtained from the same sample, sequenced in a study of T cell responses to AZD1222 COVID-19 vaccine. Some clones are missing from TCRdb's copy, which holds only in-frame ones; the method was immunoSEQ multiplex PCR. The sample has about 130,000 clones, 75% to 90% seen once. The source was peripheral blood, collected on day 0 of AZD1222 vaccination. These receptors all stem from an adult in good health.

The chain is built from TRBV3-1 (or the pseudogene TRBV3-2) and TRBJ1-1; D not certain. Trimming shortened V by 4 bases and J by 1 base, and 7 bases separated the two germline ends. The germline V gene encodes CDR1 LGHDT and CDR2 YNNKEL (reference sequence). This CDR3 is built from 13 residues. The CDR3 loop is CASSRRTNTEAFF. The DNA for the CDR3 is TGTGCCAGCAGCCGACGTACGAACACTGAAGCTTTCTTT.

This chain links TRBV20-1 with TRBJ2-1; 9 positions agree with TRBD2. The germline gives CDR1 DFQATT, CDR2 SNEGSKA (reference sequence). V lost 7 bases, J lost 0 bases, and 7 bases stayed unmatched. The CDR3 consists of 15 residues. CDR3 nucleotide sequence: TGCAGTGTTAGTAAGCGGGGGGCCTCCTACAATGAGCAGTTCTTC. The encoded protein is CSVSKRGASYNEQFF.

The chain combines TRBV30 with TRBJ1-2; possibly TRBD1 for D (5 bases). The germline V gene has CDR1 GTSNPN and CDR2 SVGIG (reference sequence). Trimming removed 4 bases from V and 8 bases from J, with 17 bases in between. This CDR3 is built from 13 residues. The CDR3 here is CAWTFEGRGGYTF. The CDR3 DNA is TGTGCCTGGACGTTTGAGGGGCGGGGAGGCTACACCTTC.